Sequencing of this TCR beta chain was carried out in a study of blood T cells in healthy people across ages (dated by TCRdb to between 2015 and 2016). Concerning the study at large: In model experiments, template switching captured roughly one uniquely barcoded TCR beta cDNA molecule for every two T cells. Using deep sequencing normalized with unique cDNA molecular identifiers, the study measured how TCR beta repertoire diversity changes with age. The donors were divided into four age groups: young (average roughly 15 years), middle-aged (approximately 42), aged (about 56) and long-lived (about 90). To avoid experimental bias, donors of different ages were randomly spread across the sequencing lanes. For two donors (one aged 18 to 30 and one aged 80 or older), the study analyzed two additional independent replicas of 1 million unique cDNA reads from the same blood draw.

Here is what the overall study found, with its caveats: The long-lived group showed more naive CD4+ T cells, fewer expanded clones and increased TCR diversity than the aged group, suggesting age selection. Because profiling used bulk unsorted PBMCs, naive and antigen-experienced compartments could not be compared conclusively. There was a strong correlation between observed TCR beta diversity and the percentage of naive T cells measured by flow cytometry. As age increased, observed TCR beta diversity per million T cells dropped in a roughly linear way, and a significant reduction was already evident by age 40. Because the CMV infection status of the donors was unknown, age-related changes in expanded clonotypes may potentially have been confounded. Total diversity estimates from one million sequenced T cells were considered lower bounds and underestimates.

Systemically healthy Caucasian individuals from Russia, 39 in total and aged about 6 to 90 years, were included as donors. Around 9.8 milliliters of peripheral blood were collected from each donor into EDTA-treated Vacutainer tubes. Ficoll-Paque density-gradient centrifugation was used to isolate PBMCs, with at least 6.5 million per sample. Trizol reagent was used to extract total RNA from the PBMCs, yielding at least 6 micrograms per sample. For every donor, flow cytometry on a PBMC aliquot measured the percentage of naive CD45RAhigh/CD27high T cells. To prepare the library, 5' RACE was applied. TCRdb shows the sequencer as Illumina HiSeq 2500. The second PCR ran for roughly 6 to 11 cycles and used a J-beta primer mix along with a sample-barcoded 5' primer. A template-switch 5' adaptor carrying 12 random nucleotides introduced a unique molecular identifier onto each TCR beta cDNA molecule. Each sample yielded at least 2.5 million CDR3-containing paired-end reads. First-strand cDNA was synthesized from all RNA with the Mint cDNA synthesis kit, primed by a TRBC-specific oligonucleotide. Following uracil-DNA glycosylase treatment, a first 18-cycle PCR with universal primers M1SS and BC2_uni_R was performed on all cDNA. The published analysis was carried out like this. Normalization of each sample was performed by random selection of 1 million high-quality reads, each carrying a distinct molecular identifier. Instead of being binned into consensus sequences, reads with shared molecular identifiers were discarded. MiTCR, run with a Q25 quality threshold and the strictest error-elimination algorithm, handled CDR3 identification, clonotype clustering and error correction. A nonparametric unseen species model with Euler transformation was used to estimate lower-bound total TCR beta diversity. TCRdb passed the public sequencing reads through fastp at Q25 and MiXCR, retaining productive beta sequences. Every entry covers one CDR3 protein and lists the most common genes and DNA from its rows. TCRdb, not the authors, supplied the V and J calls. For this sample the table gives approximately 690,000 distinct CDR3 sequences, of which 58% were detected only once. Together, the top ten hold 35% to 40% of the sample.

CDR3 length: 13 amino acids, cysteine to phenylalanine. Here the CDR3 DNA is all that survives: 39 bases in frame from base 1. As encoded in the germline V gene, CDR1 is SQVTM while CDR2 is ANQGSEA. At the junction V is shortened by 6 bases and J by 1 base, with 12 bases in between. A few counts support this clonotype. Its cognate antigen has yet to be identified. Base qualities are not at hand, and no much larger clone is one base apart. This TCR was recovered from a man aged 55 to 70 in good health. Sequenced: blood. Recombination joined TRBV29-1 with TRBJ1-1; TRBD1 is perhaps the D gene, given 6 matching bases. The DNA sequence is as follows: TGCAGCGTGCTAGAACAGGGGAACACTGAAGCTTTCTTT. Its protein is CSVLEQGNTEAFF.